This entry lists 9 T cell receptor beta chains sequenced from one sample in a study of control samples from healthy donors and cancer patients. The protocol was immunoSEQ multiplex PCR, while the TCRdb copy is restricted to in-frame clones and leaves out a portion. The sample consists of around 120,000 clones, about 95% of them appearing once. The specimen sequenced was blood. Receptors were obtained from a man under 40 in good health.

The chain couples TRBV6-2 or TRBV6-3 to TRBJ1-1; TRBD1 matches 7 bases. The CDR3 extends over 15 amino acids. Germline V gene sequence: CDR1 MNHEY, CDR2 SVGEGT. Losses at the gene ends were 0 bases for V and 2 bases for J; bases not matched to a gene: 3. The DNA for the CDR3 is TGTGCCAGCAGTTACTCTCCAGGGGGAAACACTGAAGCTTTCTTT. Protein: CASSYSPGGNTEAFF.

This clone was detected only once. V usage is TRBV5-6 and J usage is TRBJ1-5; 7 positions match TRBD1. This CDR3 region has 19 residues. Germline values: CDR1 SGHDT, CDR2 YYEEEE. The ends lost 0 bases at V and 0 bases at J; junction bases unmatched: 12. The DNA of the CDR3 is TGTGCCAGCAGCTTGGGACAGGGTCGTTACCCATATAGCAATCAGCCCCAGCATTTT. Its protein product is CASSLGQGRYPYSNQPQHF.

The CDR3 loop is CASSAPGPLVSGYGYTF. The CDR3 DNA sequence: TGTGCCAGCAGTGCCCCGGGGCCCCTCGTTTCCGGCTATGGCTACACCTTC. The chain carries TRBV6-7 and TRBJ1-2; D is possibly TRBD1 (5 bases). TRBV6-7 falls under the ORF class, with uncertain function. The CDR3 consists of 17 residues. V dropped 5 bases and J dropped 4 bases, with 23 bases sitting between them.

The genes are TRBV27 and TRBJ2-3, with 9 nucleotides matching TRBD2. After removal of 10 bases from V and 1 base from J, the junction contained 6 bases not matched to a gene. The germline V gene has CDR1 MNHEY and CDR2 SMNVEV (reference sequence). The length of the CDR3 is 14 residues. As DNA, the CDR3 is TGTGCCACTTGGGCGGGGGGGCGCACAGATACGCAGTATTTT. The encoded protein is CATWAGGRTDTQYF.

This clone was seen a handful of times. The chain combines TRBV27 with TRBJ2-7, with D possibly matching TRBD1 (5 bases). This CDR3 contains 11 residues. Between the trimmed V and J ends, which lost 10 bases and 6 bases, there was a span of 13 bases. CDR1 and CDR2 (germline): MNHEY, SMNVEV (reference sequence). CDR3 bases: TGTGCCACCAAAAATGGGGCCGAGCAGTACTTC. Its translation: CATKNGAEQYF.

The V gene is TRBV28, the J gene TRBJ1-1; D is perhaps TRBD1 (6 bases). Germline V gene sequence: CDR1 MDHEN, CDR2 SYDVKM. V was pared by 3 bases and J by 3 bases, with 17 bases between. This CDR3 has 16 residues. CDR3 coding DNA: TGTGCCAGCAGTTTCTCCAGGGGACTGGGGGACACTGAAGCTTTCTTT. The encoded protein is CASSFSRGLGDTEAFF.

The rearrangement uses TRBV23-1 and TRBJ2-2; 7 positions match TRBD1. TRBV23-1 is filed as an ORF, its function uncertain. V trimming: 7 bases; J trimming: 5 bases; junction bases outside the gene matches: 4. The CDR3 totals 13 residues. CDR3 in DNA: TGCGCCAGCAAAGGGGGCCGGACCGGGGAGCTGTTTTTT. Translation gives CASKGGRTGELFF.

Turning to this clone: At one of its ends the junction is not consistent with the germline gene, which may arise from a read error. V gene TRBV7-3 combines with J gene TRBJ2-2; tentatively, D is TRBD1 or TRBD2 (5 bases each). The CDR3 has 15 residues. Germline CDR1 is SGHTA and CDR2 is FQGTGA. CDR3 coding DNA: TGTGTCAGCAGCTTTTCGGGACCCGCGAGCGGGGAGCTGTTTTTT. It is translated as CVSSFSGPASGELFF. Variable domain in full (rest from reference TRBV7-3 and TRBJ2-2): GAGVSQTPSNKVTEKGKYVELRCDPISGHTALYWYRQSLGQGPEFLIYFQGTGAADDSGLPNDRFFAVRPEGSVSTLKIQRTERGDSAVYLCVSSFSGPASGELFFGEGSRLTVL.

The DNA for the CDR3 is TGTGCCAGCAGCCCCCGGACTAGCGGGGGTGGCGAGACCCAGTACTTC. Translating it yields CASSPRTSGGGETQYF. This sequence joins TRBV7-9 and TRBJ2-5; 13 bases fit TRBD2. From germline, CDR1 is SEHNR and CDR2 FQNEAQ (reference sequence). After removal of 5 bases from V and 5 bases from J, the junction contained 8 bases not matched to a gene. The CDR3 runs 16 residues.